A single sample is the source of the 6 T cell receptor beta chains below, sequenced in a study of cytomegalovirus exposure and HLA in healthy donors. Vbeta (60) and Jbeta (13) primers were used in the PCR. Data came from immunoSEQ multiplex PCR; TCRdb stores just in-frame clones and leaves some out. The sample records 180,000 or so clones, roughly four fifths being singletons. The sample comprised PBMCs. These receptors all stem from a female donor in good health and CMV-seronegative.

The chain joins TRBV9 to TRBJ1-2; 9 bases fit TRBD1. The J segment lost 5 bases and the V segment lost 5 bases, leaving 13 bases of the junction unmatched. This CDR3 region has 16 residues. Germline-derived CDR1 and CDR2 are SGDLS and YYNGEE. The CDR3 nucleotides read TGTGCCAGCAGTCGACTTCCGGGACAGGGTGGTTATGGCTACACCTTC. Translation: CASSRLPGQGGYGYTF.

This sequence joins TRBV6-5 and TRBJ2-7, with TRBD1 identical over 11 bases. Germline loops: CDR1 MNHEY, CDR2 SVGAGI. The CDR3 loop spans 14 amino acids. V lost 7 bases, J lost 7 bases, and 9 bases stayed unmatched. CDR3 sequence: CASNTGQGAGEQYF. The CDR3 DNA reads TGTGCCAGCAACACCGGACAGGGGGCGGGGGAGCAGTACTTC.

The chain employs TRBV7-9 and TRBJ2-7; 7 positions match TRBD2. V was pared by 5 bases and J by 3 bases, with 13 bases of the junction left unmatched. Germline V lookup: CDR1 SEHNR, CDR2 FQNEAQ (reference sequence). There are 16 residues in the CDR3. CDR3 amino acids: CASSKTAGAAGYEQYF. DNA for the CDR3: TGTGCCAGCAGCAAAACGGCGGGAGCGGCGGGCTACGAGCAGTACTTC.

V is TRBV10-3 and J is TRBJ2-7; 8 nucleotides line up with TRBD2. Looked up from germline, CDR1 is ENHRY and CDR2 is SYGVKD. J was trimmed by 4 bases and V by 10 bases; bases with no gene match: 6. This CDR3 comprises 12 residues. The CDR3 bases are TGTGCCACCGGGGGGGTTTCATACGAGCAGTACTTC. It yields the protein CATGGVSYEQYF.

V usage is TRBV11-2 and J usage is TRBJ2-1, with 7 bases lining up with TRBD2. CDR3 length equals 15 residues. Germline V lookup: CDR1 SGHAT, CDR2 FQNNGV. Germline trimming cut 1 base from V and 5 bases from J; bases unmatched to any gene: 5. Here the CDR3 DNA reads TGTGCCAGCAGCTTAGGGGCGGGACTAAACAATGAGCAGTTCTTC. It codes for CASSLGAGLNNEQFF.

This clone was picked up one time. The V gene is TRBV5-1, the J gene TRBJ2-1, with 7 bases identical to TRBD2. The CDR3 runs to 14 residues. V shed 5 bases and J 9 bases; nucleotides not matched to a gene: 11. Looked up from germline, CDR1 is SGHRS and CDR2 is YFSETQ. The CDR3, as DNA: TGCGCCAGCAGGTTTGCCGGGACGGGGGGTGAGCAGTTCTTC. The encoded protein is CASRFAGTGGEQFF.